Sequencing of this T cell receptor (beta chain) was carried out in a study of T cells expressing NK-cell markers. About the research overall: In sorted CD3+CD56+NKG2C+, CD3+CD56+NKG2C- and CD3+CD56-NKG2C+ T cells, TCR beta repertoires were obtained. Among the eight sequenced donors, seven tested HCMV-seropositive and one tested seronegative.

The CDR3 spans 17 residues. Germline CDR1 reads MNHEY; CDR2 reads SVGAGI. In regard to this clonotype: Its antigen is unknown.

UMIs were included in TCR beta cDNA generated by 5'RACE template switching. TCRdb re-called the 5' RACE reads; one entry per CDR3 protein, DNA not given. The listing contains roughly 450,000 distinct CDR3 sequences. Study outcomes and limitations: Similarly, these clonotypes led the CD3+CD56-NKG2C+ fraction as well in a few donors.

The sequence came from a woman between 50 and 59 years old in good health. The sample consisted of blood T cells: a sorted CD56 or NKG2C T cell subset, CD4+ or CD8+ T cells, or bulk PBMC T cells (not recorded which). This sequence joins TRBV6-5 and TRBJ2-1; TCRdb calls TRBD2, which cannot be checked without DNA. CDR3 residues: CASTPGVAVTIGNEQFF.